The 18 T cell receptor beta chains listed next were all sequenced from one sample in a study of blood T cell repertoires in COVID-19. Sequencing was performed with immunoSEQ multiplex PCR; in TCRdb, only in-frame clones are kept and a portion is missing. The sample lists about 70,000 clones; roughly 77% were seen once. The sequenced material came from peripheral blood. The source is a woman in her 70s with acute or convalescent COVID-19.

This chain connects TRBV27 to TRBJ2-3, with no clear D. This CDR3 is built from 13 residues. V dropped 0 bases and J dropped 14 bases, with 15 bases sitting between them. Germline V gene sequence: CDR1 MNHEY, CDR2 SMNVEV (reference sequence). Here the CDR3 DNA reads TGTGCCAGCAGTTTATCTGGAACAGACAAGTCGTATTTT. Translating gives CASSLSGTDKSYF.

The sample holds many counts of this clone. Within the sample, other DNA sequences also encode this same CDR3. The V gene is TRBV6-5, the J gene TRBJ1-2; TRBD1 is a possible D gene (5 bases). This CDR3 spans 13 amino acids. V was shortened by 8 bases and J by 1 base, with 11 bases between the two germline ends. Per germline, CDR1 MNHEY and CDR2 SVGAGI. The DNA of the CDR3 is TGTGCCAGCCAGGGTTTGAGTAACTATGGCTACACCTTC. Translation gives CASQGLSNYGYTF.

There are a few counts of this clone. The DNA for the CDR3 is TGTGCCAGCAGCCCAGAGGTAGACAGCTATGGCTACACCTTC. Residues: CASSPEVDSYGYTF. The rearrangement uses TRBV7-2 and TRBJ1-2; D possibly corresponds to TRBD1 (5 bases). The CDR3 is made up of 14 amino acids. Deletions cut 5 bases from V and 4 bases from J, with 14 bases between. Germline lookup yields CDR1 SGHTA and CDR2 FQGNSA.

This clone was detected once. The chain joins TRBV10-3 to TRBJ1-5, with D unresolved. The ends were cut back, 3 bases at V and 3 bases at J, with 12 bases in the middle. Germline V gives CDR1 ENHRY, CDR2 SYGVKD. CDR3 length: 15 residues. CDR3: CAISERRGSNQPQHF. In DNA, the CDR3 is TGTGCCATCAGTGAAAGGAGAGGGTCCAATCAGCCCCAGCATTTT.

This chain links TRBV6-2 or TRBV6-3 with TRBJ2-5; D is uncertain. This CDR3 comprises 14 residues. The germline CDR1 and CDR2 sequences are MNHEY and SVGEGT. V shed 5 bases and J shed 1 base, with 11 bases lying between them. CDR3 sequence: CASSPYSSQETQYF. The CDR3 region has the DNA TGTGCCAGCAGTCCCTACAGTTCCCAAGAGACCCAGTACTTC.

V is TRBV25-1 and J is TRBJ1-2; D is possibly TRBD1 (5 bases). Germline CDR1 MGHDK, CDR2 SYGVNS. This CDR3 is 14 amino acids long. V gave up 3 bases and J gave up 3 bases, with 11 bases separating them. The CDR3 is CASSDLTGDYGYTF. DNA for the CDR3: TGTGCCAGCAGTGATCTAACAGGTGACTATGGCTACACCTTC.

This CDR3 reads CASSHAGNQETQYF. In DNA form, the CDR3 reads TGTGCCAGCAGCCATGCAGGGAACCAAGAGACCCAGTACTTC. The chain has TRBV5-6 and TRBJ2-5, with D perhaps TRBD1 (5 bases). The germline CDR1 and CDR2 sequences are SGHDT and YYEEEE. This CDR3 spans 14 amino acids. V lost 4 bases to trimming and J lost 0 bases, with 10 bases between them.

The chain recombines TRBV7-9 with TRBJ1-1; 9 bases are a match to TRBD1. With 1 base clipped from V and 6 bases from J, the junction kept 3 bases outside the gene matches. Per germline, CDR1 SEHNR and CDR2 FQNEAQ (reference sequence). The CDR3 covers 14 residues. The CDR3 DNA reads TGTGCCAGCAGCTTAGGGGACAGGGACGCTGAAGCTTTCTTT. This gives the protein CASSLGDRDAEAFF.

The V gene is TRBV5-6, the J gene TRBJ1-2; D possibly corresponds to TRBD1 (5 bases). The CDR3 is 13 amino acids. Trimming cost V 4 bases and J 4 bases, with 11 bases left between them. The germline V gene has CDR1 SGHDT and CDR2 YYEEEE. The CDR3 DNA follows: TGTGCCAGCAGCCAGGCAGGGTTCTATGGCTACACCTTC. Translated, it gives CASSQAGFYGYTF.

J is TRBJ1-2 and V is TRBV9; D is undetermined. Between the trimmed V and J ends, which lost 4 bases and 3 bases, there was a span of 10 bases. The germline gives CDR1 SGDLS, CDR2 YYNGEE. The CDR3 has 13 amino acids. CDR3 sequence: CASSTSGDYGYTF. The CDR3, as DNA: TGTGCCAGCAGCACTTCCGGGGACTATGGCTACACCTTC.

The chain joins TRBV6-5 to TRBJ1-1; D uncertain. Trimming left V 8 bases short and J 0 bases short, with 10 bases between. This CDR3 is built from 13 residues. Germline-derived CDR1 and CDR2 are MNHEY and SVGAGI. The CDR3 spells CASVPEMNTEAFF. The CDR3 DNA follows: TGTGCCAGCGTCCCCGAGATGAACACTGAAGCTTTCTTT.

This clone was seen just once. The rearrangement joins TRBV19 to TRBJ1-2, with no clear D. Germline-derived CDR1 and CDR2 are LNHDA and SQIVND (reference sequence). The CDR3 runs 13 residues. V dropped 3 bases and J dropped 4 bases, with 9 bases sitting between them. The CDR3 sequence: CASSITESYGYTF. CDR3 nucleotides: TGTGCCAGTAGTATCACTGAGAGCTATGGCTACACCTTC. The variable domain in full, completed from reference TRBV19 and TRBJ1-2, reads DGGITQSPKYLFRKEGQNVTLSCEQNLNHDAMYWYRQDPGQGLRLIYYSQIVNDFQKGDIAEGYSVSREKKESFPLTVTSAQKNPTAFYLCASSITESYGYTFGSGTRLTVV.

The CDR3 nucleotides are TGTGCCAGCAGTTTTAGCGGGAGGGCCGCCAATGAGCAGTTCTTC. Translating it yields CASSFSGRAANEQFF. The J gene is TRBJ2-1, the V gene TRBV28; 11 bases map to TRBD2. The CDR3 has 15 amino acids. V was pared by 3 bases and J by 6 bases, with 4 bases of the junction left unmatched. Germline V gene data show CDR1 as MDHEN and CDR2 as SYDVKM.

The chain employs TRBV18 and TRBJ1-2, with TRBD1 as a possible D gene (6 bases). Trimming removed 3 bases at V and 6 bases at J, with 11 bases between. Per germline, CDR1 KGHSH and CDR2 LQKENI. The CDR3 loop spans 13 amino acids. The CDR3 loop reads CASSPTDRNGYTF. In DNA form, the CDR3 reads TGTGCCAGCTCACCCACGGACAGAAATGGCTACACCTTC.

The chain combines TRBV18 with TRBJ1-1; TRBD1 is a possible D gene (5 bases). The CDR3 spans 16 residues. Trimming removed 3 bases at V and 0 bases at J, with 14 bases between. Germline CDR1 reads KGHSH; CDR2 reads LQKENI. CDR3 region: CASSPLWGFMNTEAFF. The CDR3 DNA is TGTGCCAGCTCACCTCTTTGGGGCTTCATGAACACTGAAGCTTTCTTT.

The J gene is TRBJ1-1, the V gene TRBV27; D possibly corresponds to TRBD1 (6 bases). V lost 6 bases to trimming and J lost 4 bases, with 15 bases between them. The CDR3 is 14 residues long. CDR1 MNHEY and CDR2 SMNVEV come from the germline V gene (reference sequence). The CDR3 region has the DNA TGTGCCAGCAGACAAAACACAGGGAGCACTGAAGCTTTCTTT. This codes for CASRQNTGSTEAFF.

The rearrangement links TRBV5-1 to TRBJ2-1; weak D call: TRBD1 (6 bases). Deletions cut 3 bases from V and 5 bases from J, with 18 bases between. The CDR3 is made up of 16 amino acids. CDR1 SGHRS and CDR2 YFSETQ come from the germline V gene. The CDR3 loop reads CASSSNVVGADNEQFF. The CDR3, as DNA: TGCGCCAGCAGCTCCAACGTTGTGGGGGCGGACAATGAGCAGTTCTTC.

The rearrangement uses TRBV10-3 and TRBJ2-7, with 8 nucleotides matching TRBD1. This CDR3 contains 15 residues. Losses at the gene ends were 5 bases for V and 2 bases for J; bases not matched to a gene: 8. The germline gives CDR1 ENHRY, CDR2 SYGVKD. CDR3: CAISRGTGGTYEQYF. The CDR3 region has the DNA TGTGCCATCAGTCGCGGGACAGGAGGAACCTACGAGCAGTACTTC.